These 15 T cell receptor beta chains came from one sample sequenced in a study of radiation and T cells in renal cell carcinoma. Stated time point: baseline pretreatment blood. Treatment defined: 15 Gy SBRT to primary tumor, nephrectomy 4 weeks later. Sequencing was performed with immunoSEQ multiplex PCR; in TCRdb, only in-frame clones are kept and a portion is missing. The sample lists 120,000 to 150,000 clones; approximately 82% were seen once. Specimen: blood, collected from a patient whose treatment included radiotherapy and nephrectomy. The origin of the receptors is a woman between 50 and 59 years old with renal cell carcinoma.

J is TRBJ1-2 and V is TRBV6-5; no clear D gene. CDR1 and CDR2 (germline): MNHEY, SVGAGI. The CDR3 covers 12 residues. The ends were cut back, 6 bases at V and 7 bases at J, with 12 bases in the middle. This CDR3 is CASRGLERGYTF. The CDR3 bases are TGTGCCAGCAGGGGGTTGGAGCGTGGCTACACCTTC.

The chain carries TRBV6-5 and TRBJ2-3; no firm D call. Per the germline V gene, CDR1 is MNHEY and CDR2 is SVGAGI. V lost 2 bases and J 9 bases, leaving 15 bases between the germline ends. The CDR3 consists of 14 residues. The CDR3 DNA reads TGTGCCAGCAGTTACACTATAACGTTTGGGACGCAGTATTTT. Translating it yields CASSYTITFGTQYF.

The CDR3 bases are TGCGCCAGCAGCTGGGCCCGGGCGGGAACAAGACGTACGCAGTATTTT. Amino acid sequence: CASSWARAGTRRTQYF. V usage is TRBV5-1 and J usage is TRBJ2-3, with D perhaps TRBD2 (6 bases). CDR1 and CDR2 from the germline V gene are SGHRS and YFSETQ. This CDR3 region has 16 residues. Trimming left V 3 bases short and J 8 bases short, with 22 bases between.

V gene TRBV5-1 combines with J gene TRBJ2-7; no reliable D call. Between the trimmed V and J ends, which lost 5 bases and 2 bases, there was a span of 14 bases. There are 14 residues in the CDR3. From germline, CDR1 is SGHRS and CDR2 YFSETQ. CDR3 residues: CASSPSKPTYEQYF. The CDR3 DNA sequence: TGCGCCAGCAGTCCCTCAAAGCCAACCTACGAGCAGTACTTC.

This clone was observed once. The chain has TRBV9 and TRBJ2-1; D is possibly TRBD2 (6 bases). The CDR3 loop spans 15 amino acids. Germline V gives CDR1 SGDLS, CDR2 YYNGEE. Deletions cut 4 bases from V and 2 bases from J, with 13 bases between. The CDR3 protein is CASSSLLAPYNEQFF. CDR3 sequence (DNA): TGTGCCAGCAGCTCCCTACTAGCCCCCTACAATGAGCAGTTCTTC.

CDR3 DNA: TGCAGTGCTAGGGGCCTCGCAGAAGCTTTCTTT. Translation: CSARGLAEAFF. The chain is built from TRBV20-1 and TRBJ1-1, with D unclear. The germline CDR1 and CDR2 sequences are DFQATT and SNEGSKA (reference sequence). V lost 3 bases and J lost 8, with 10 bases in between. The CDR3 extends over 11 amino acids.

This clone was seen only once. The V gene is TRBV7-2, the J gene TRBJ2-7; D remains ambiguous. Germline V lookup: CDR1 SGHTA, CDR2 FQGNSA. The CDR3 sequence is 14 residues long. Trimming removed 0 bases at V and 1 base at J, with 7 bases between. For the CDR3, the DNA is TGTGCCAGCAGCTTAGCACACCTATCCTACGAGCAGTACTTC. It yields the protein CASSLAHLSYEQYF. The full variable domain, completed using reference TRBV7-2 and TRBJ2-7, is GAGVSQSPSNKVTEKGKDVELRCDPISGHTALYWYRQSLGQGLEFLIYFQGNSAPDKSGLPSDRFSAERTGGSVSTLTIQRTQQEDSAVYLCASSLAHLSYEQYFGPGTRLTVT.

V usage is TRBV5-1 and J usage is TRBJ1-1; D is unresolved. Germline V gives CDR1 SGHRS, CDR2 YFSETQ. The CDR3 runs to 15 residues. Trimming pared 7 bases from V and 5 bases from J, leaving 21 bases between. This CDR3 reads CASEPGLSEGTEAFF. As DNA, the CDR3 is TGCGCCAGCGAACCGGGCCTTTCAGAAGGGACTGAAGCTTTCTTT.

The chain joins TRBV7-2 to TRBJ2-1; 9 nucleotides align to TRBD2. Germline loops: CDR1 SGHTA, CDR2 FQGNSA. V shed 5 bases and J 7 bases; nucleotides not matched to a gene: 9. This CDR3 contains 15 residues. DNA of the CDR3: TGTGCCAGCAGCCCGCGGGGGGGTTCTTTTAATGAGCAGTTCTTC. This sequence encodes CASSPRGGSFNEQFF. Full variable domain (missing parts from reference TRBV7-2 and TRBJ2-1): GAGVSQSPSNKVTEKGKDVELRCDPISGHTALYWYRQSLGQGLEFLIYFQGNSAPDKSGLPSDRFSAERTGGSVSTLTIQRTQQEDSAVYLCASSPRGGSFNEQFFGPGTRLTVL.

This chain connects TRBV10-3 to TRBJ1-4; no reliable D call. Germline lookup yields CDR1 ENHRY and CDR2 SYGVKD. V lost 3 bases and J 8 bases, leaving 10 bases between the germline ends. This CDR3 has 13 residues. CDR3 region: CAISEESEEKLFF. In DNA form, the CDR3 reads TGTGCCATCAGTGAAGAATCGGAGGAAAAACTGTTTTTT.

The rearrangement joins TRBV7-8 to TRBJ2-5; D remains unclear. Trimming cost V 1 base and J 7 bases, with 10 bases left between them. Germline CDR1 is SGHVS and CDR2 is FQNEAQ. The CDR3 loop spans 13 amino acids. The CDR3 DNA reads TGTGCCAGCAGCTTAGGAAGCTCTGCGACCCAGTACTTC. It translates to CASSLGSSATQYF.

This sequence joins TRBV4-1 and TRBJ1-2; D not certain. CDR1 and CDR2 from the germline V gene are MGHRA and YSYEKL. Trimming pared 3 bases from V and 0 bases from J, leaving 14 bases between. CDR3 size: 16 residues. CDR3 in DNA: TGCGCCAGCAGCCAGCCCACTCTGGTAGCTAACTATGGCTACACCTTC. It yields the protein CASSQPTLVANYGYTF.

This chain links TRBV5-6 with TRBJ1-1; 9 nucleotides align to TRBD1. V trimming: 0 bases; J trimming: 4 bases; junction bases outside the gene matches: 7. From germline, CDR1 is SGHDT and CDR2 YYEEEE. This CDR3 comprises 16 residues. The CDR3 loop reads CASSLALGTGSTEAFF. The DNA of the CDR3 is TGTGCCAGCAGCTTGGCTTTAGGGACAGGGTCCACTGAAGCTTTCTTT.

This clone was seen a handful of times. The genes are TRBV4-1 and TRBJ2-5; D uncertain. Trimming took 0 bases from V and 3 from J, leaving 8 bases between them. The germline V gene encodes CDR1 MGHRA and CDR2 YSYEKL. The CDR3 runs 14 residues. CDR3 residues: CASSQESTKETQYF. CDR3 DNA sequence: TGCGCCAGCAGCCAAGAATCGACGAAAGAGACCCAGTACTTC.

The chain carries TRBV11-2 and TRBJ1-6; 10 bases line up with TRBD1. There are 17 residues in the CDR3. Germline V gives CDR1 SGHAT, CDR2 FQNNGV. V shed 2 bases, J shed 10 bases, and the junction held 11 bases outside the gene matches. The CDR3 DNA is TGTGCCAGCAGCTTACTGGCTGTGGGACAGGGGATCTCACCCCTCCACTTT. Amino acids: CASSLLAVGQGISPLHF.